The present T cell receptor (beta chain) was sequenced within a study of naive and memory T cell subsets. Two oligonucleotides, mixed equimolar, formed the beta constant-region primer covering TRBC1 and TRBC2. The ligated cDNA underwent four PCR rounds using SP2 and nested alpha and beta constant-region primers. Using its own MiXCR run on the UMI-ligation and nested PCR reads, TCRdb lists one record per CDR3 protein. This sample has 99,000 or so distinct CDR3 sequences, with about 14% found just once. This clonotype was picked up many times. The antigen is not known. Study-level results: In CD4 and CD8 cells, diversity dropped from naive through EMRA. Possibly reflecting memory cells re-expressing CD45RA, a few larger clonotypes occurred in naive repertoires, especially CD8.

The CDR3 runs 14 residues. Germline CDR1 reads SGHNT; CDR2 reads YYREEE (reference sequence). J lost 2 bases, V lost 2 bases, and 2 bases had no gene match. Cells stained for CD3, CD4, CD8, CD45RA, CD27 and viability were sorted into four CD45RA/CD27 subsets. This clonotype was obtained from a human donor in good health. Sequencing was done on a sample of naive CD8+ T cells from blood. The chain carries TRBV5-4 and TRBJ1-2; the match to TRBD1 covers 8 bases. The CDR3 DNA sequence: TGTGCCAGCAGCTTTAGGACAGGGAACTATGGCTACACCTTC. Its protein product is CASSFRTGNYGYTF. The variable domain in full, with the rest retrieved from reference TRBV5-4 and TRBJ1-2, is ETGVTQSPTHLIKTRGQQVTLRCSSQSGHNTVSWYQQALGQGPQFIFQYYREEENGRGNFPPRFSGLQFPNYSSELNVNALELDDSALYLCASSFRTGNYGYTFGSGTRLTVV.